Listed below are T cell receptor beta chains from one sample, sequenced in a study of cytomegalovirus exposure and HLA in healthy donors. Repertoires were generated with immunoSEQ multiplex PCR, while TCRdb's copy carries only in-frame clones and drops some. Of some 270,000 clones detected, approximately 83% appear once; the ten largest clones hold around 1%. Sequenced input: PBMCs. These receptors all come from a woman aged 18-35 years in good health and CMV-seronegative. Both conserved end residues are part of each CDR3. A D gene is named only where the DNA matches it firmly. Clone size is not always given. Where it is, it says once, few, many or a class for expanded clones.

len | j_gene | abundance | d_gene | v_gene | CDR3aa | CDR3nt
15 | TRBJ1-1 | NA | NA | TRBV4-3 | CASSQELEGYTEAFF | TGCGCCAGCAGCCAAGAATTGGAGGGGTACACTGAAGCTTTCTTT
18 | TRBJ2-1 | NA | TRBD2 | TRBV11-2 | CASSPLTSGGASSNEQFF | TGTGCCAGCAGCCCCTTGACTAGCGGGGGGGCCAGTAGTAATGAGCAGTTCTTC
12 | TRBJ2-7 | once | NA | TRBV29-1 | CSVENQTYEQYF | TGCAGCGTTGAAAATCAAACCTACGAGCAGTACTTC
15 | TRBJ2-1 | NA | TRBD2 | TRBV27 | CASSVPGLEVYEQFF | TGTGCCAGCAGTGTACCGGGACTAGAGGTCTATGAGCAGTTCTTC
13 | TRBJ1-2 | NA | TRBD1 | TRBV5-1 | CASSWDRGRGYTF | TGCGCCAGCAGCTGGGACAGGGGGCGAGGCTACACCTTC
16 | TRBJ2-1 | NA | TRBD2 | TRBV7-7 | CASSFLPSGRFNEQFF | TGTGCCAGCAGCTTTTTGCCTAGCGGGAGGTTCAATGAGCAGTTCTTC
15 | TRBJ1-2 | NA | NA | TRBV28 | CASLRGTSYNYGYTF | TGTGCCAGCCTTAGAGGGACTTCCTATAACTATGGCTACACCTTC
15 | TRBJ1-2 | NA | TRBD1 | TRBV6-5 | CASSNDPTGNDGYTF | TGTGCCAGCAGTAACGATCCGACAGGGAACGATGGCTACACCTTC
17 | TRBJ2-2 | NA | NA | TRBV7-9 | CASSLAGGSNLAGELFF | TGTGCCAGCAGCTTAGCGGGGGGTAGTAATCTCGCCGGGGAGCTGTTTTTT
14 | TRBJ2-7 | NA | TRBD1 | TRBV18 | CASSEGQGVRQQYF | TGTGCCAGCTCGGAGGGACAGGGGGTGAGGCAGCAGTACTTC
15 | TRBJ1-1 | NA | NA | TRBV29-1 | CSVWYLTVPNTEAFF | TGCAGCGTGTGGTATCTGACAGTGCCGAACACTGAAGCTTTCTTT
15 | TRBJ2-1 | NA | NA | TRBV15 | CATSRDRTIYNEQFF | TGTGCCACCAGCAGAGATCGGACTATCTACAATGAGCAGTTCTTC
14 | TRBJ1-2 | NA | TRBD1 | TRBV5-4 | CASRSRDRAVSYTF | TGTGCCAGCAGGTCTCGGGACAGGGCCGTTAGCTACACCTTC
14 | TRBJ2-2 | few | TRBD2 | TRBV7-7 | CASMAGGLTGELFF | TGTGCCAGCATGGCGGGAGGCCTCACCGGGGAGCTGTTTTTT
13 | TRBJ1-2 | NA | NA | TRBV13 | CASSTQDVGGYTF | TGTGCCAGCAGCACCCAGGATGTTGGGGGCTACACCTTC
12 | TRBJ2-5 | NA | NA | TRBV29-1 | CSAGPHQETQYF | TGCAGCGCTGGGCCTCACCAAGAGACCCAGTACTTC
11 | TRBJ2-3 | NA | NA | TRBV5-1 | CASSLGESQYF | TGCGCCAGCAGCTTAGGGGAATCGCAGTATTTT
14 | TRBJ2-2 | once | TRBD1 | TRBV7-6 | CASSSTGDTGELFF | TGTGCCAGCAGCTCCACAGGGGACACCGGGGAGCTGTTTTTT